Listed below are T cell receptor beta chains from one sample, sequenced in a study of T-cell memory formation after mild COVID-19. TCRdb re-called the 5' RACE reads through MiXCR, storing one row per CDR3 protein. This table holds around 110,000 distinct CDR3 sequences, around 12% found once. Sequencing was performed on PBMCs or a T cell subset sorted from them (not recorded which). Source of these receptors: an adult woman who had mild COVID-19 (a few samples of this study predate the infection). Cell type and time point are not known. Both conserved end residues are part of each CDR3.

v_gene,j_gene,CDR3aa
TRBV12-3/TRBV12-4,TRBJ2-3,CASSLDGGTDTQYF
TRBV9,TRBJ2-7,CASSVALAGEQYF
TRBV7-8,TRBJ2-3,CASSLPEREGTDTQYF
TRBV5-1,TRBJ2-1,CASSLRSGRAFNEQFF
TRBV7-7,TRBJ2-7,CASSLIREGAINEQYF
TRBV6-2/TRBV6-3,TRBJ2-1,CASTETSGEFRWGYNEQFF
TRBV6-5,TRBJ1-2,CASSPLAGIYGYTF
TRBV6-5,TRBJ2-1,CASSYSTAGAYNEQFF
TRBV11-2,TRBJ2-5,CASSLSYGETQYF
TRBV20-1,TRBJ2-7,CSARGRTFYEQYF
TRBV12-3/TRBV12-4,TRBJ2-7,CASSPTGRSSYEQYF
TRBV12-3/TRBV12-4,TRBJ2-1,CASSSTTGSSYNEQFF
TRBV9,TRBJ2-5,CASSVQDGLETQYF
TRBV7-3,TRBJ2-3,CASSETETDTQYF
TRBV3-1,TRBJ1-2,CASSHLRGGAGYTF
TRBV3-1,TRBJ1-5,CASSQDVWQPQHF
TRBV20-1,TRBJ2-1,CSANPASGVYFGPHNEQFF
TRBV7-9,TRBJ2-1,CASTEDRRGEQFF
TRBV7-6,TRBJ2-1,CASSFGGPQGEQFF
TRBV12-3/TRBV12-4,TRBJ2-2,CASSPGGAGELFF
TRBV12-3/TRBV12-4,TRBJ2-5,CASSWTGQTQYF
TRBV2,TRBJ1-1,CASRPATGAFF
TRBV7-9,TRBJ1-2,CASFFEGYTF
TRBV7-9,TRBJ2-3,CASSPLDTFGDTQYF
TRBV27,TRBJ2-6,CAPYTRGGHTGANVLTF
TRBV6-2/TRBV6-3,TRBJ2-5,CASRGGETQYF
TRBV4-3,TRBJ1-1,CASSPGQFWEAFF
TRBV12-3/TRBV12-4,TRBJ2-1,CASSSNPYNEQFF
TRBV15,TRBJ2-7,CATSRVAGAGEQYF
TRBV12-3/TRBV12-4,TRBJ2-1,CASSFGFGFGGQGYNEQFF
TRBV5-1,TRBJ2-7,CASSAWGAGYEQYF
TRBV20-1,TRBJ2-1,CSARDSVWGLSYNEQFF
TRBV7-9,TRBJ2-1,CASSFSSGRLRNEQFF
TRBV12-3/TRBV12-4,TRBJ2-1,CASSLAGERDEQFF
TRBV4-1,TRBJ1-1,CASSQVSTGQVSNTEAFF
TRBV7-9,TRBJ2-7,CASSLLTSSGTYEQYF
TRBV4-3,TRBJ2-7,CASSQEWAGDYEQYF
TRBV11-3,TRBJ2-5,CASSGLADQETQYF
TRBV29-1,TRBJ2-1,CSVDNNEQFF
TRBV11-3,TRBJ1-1,CASSSGVSTEAFF
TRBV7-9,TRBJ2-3,CASSSVVVDTQYF
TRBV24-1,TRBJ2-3,CATSDPLGDRATDTQYF
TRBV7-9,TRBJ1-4,CASSGDRDLNEKLFF
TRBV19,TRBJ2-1,CASSIRGLSLNEQFF
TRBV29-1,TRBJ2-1,CSVEGHRGAYNEQFF
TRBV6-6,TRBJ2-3,CASSEKVDTQYF
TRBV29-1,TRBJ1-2,CSVEQPANYGYTF
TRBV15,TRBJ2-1,CATSPAAGGAYNEQFF
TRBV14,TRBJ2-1,CASTPLEDRLYNEQFF
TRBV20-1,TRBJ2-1,CSARWTNEQFF
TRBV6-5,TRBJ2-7,CASGEPPHYAQYF
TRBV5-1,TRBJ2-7,CASSLREGRPYEQYF